The 4 T cell receptor beta chains presented below share a single source sample, sequenced in a study of T cell changes during pregnancy in multiple sclerosis. Repertoires were generated with immunoSEQ multiplex PCR, while TCRdb's copy carries only in-frame clones and drops some. The sample has 40,000 to 60,000 clones, approximately 94% seen once. The specimen comprised CD4+ T cells from peripheral blood mononuclear cells, sampled in the third trimester of pregnancy. These receptors all stem from a female donor with multiple sclerosis, enrolled in a pregnancy study.

The chain carries TRBV29-1 and TRBJ2-7; D is unclear. The length of the CDR3 is 12 residues. V lost 4 bases and J lost 4, with 11 bases in between. Germline CDR1 and CDR2: SQVTM and ANQGSEA. The CDR3 protein is CSVGGESYEQYF. CDR3 coding DNA: TGCAGCGTTGGTGGAGAGTCGTACGAGCAGTACTTC.

V gene TRBV29-1 combines with J gene TRBJ2-2, with a weak D call TRBD2 (5 bases). The V gene lost 4 bases and the J gene lost 7 bases, with 13 bases spanning the gap. CDR3 length: 13 residues. In germline, CDR1 is SQVTM, CDR2 ANQGSEA. For the CDR3, the DNA is TGCAGCGTTGTAGCCACCGGGGTCGGGGAGCTGTTTTTT. This gives the protein CSVVATGVGELFF.

This chain connects TRBV6-1 to TRBJ1-2; TRBD1 matches 10 bases. CDR3 size: 14 residues. J was trimmed by 7 bases and V by 6 bases; bases with no gene match: 8. Germline values: CDR1 MNHNS, CDR2 SASEGT. The CDR3 DNA is TGTGCCAGCAGAGATGGGACAGGGGTAGCTGGCTACACCTTC. It specifies CASRDGTGVAGYTF.

CDR3 bases: TGCGCCAGCAGCCAAGGGAGCTCCTACAATGAGCAGTTCTTC. Its translation: CASSQGSSYNEQFF. The rearrangement links TRBV4-3 to TRBJ2-1; D gene ambiguous. There are 14 residues in the CDR3. Trimming pared 1 base from V and 0 bases from J, leaving 4 bases between. Looked up from germline, CDR1 is LGHNA and CDR2 is YSLEER.